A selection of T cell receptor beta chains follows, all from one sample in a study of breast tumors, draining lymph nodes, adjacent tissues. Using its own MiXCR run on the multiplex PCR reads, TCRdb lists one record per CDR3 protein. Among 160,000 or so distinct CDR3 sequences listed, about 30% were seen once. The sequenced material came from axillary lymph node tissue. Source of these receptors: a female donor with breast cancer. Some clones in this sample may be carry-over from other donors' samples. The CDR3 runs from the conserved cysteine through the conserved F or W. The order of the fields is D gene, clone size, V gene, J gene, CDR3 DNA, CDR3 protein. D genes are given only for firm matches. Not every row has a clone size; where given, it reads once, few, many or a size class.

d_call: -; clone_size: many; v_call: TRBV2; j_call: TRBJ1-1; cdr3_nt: TGTGCCAGCAGTGTTTTGGCGCTGGGCACTGAAGCTTTCTTT; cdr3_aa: CASSVLALGTEAFF
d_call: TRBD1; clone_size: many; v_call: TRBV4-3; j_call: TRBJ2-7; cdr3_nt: TGCGCCAGCAGCCGCAACCTTGGGACAGGGATCCACGAGCAGTACTTC; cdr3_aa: CASSRNLGTGIHEQYF
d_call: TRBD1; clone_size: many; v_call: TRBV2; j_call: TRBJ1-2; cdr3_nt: TGTGCCAGCAGCAGGGACAGGGGCGCCGCCTATGGCTACACCTTC; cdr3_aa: CASSRDRGAAYGYTF
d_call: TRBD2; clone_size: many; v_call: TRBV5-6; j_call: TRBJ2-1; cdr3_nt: TGTGCCAGCAGCTTAGAGCGGGAGGGCCGAAATGAGCAGTTCTTC; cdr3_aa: CASSLEREGRNEQFF
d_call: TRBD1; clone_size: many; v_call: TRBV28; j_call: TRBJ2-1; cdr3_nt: TGTGCCAGCAGTTTCGTACAGGGGACCTCTTTCCATGAGCAGTTCTTC; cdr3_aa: CASSFVQGTSFHEQFF
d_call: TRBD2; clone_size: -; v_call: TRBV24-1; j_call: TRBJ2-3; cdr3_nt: TGTGCCACCAGTGGTTGGTATAGCGGGTACACAGATACGCAGTATTTT; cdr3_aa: CATSGWYSGYTDTQYF
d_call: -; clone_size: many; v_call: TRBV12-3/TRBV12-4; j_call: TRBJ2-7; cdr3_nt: TGTGCCAGCAGTTTGGAGGGTTTGCGCGAGCAGTACTTC; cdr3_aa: CASSLEGLREQYF
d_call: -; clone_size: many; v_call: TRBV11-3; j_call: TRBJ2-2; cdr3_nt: TGTGCCAGCAGCCAGAGGTCAGGGTGGAACACCGGGGAGCTGTTTTTT; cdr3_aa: CASSQRSGWNTGELFF
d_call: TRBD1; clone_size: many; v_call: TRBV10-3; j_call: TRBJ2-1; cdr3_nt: TGTGCCATCAGTAACCGGGACAGGGACTACAATGAGCAGTTCTTC; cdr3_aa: CAISNRDRDYNEQFF
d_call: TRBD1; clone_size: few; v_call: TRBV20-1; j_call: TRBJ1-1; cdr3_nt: TGCAGTGCTGCTTATCGACAGGGTAATCGAGCTTTCTTT; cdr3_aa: CSAAYRQGNRAFF
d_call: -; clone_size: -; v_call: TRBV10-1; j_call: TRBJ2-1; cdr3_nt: -; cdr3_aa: CACSARVLQSSYNEQFF
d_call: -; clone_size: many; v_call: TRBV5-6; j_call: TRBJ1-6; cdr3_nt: TGTGCCAGCAGCACACGACCCGGGGGGCATTCACCCCTCCACTTT; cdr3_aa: CASSTRPGGHSPLHF
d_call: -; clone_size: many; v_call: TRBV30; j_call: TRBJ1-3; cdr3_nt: TGTGCCTGGAGTGGGCGGAGAGAAGGGCAGGGATATGGAAACACCATATATTTT; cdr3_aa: CAWSGRREGQGYGNTIYF
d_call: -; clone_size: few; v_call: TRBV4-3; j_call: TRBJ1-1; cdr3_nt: TGCGCCAGCAGCCTCGGGGCTGCCTGGAACACTGAAGCTTTCTTT; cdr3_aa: CASSLGAAWNTEAFF
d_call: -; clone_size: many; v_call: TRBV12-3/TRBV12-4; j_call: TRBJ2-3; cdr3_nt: TGTGCCAGCAGTCCGCAAATATGGAGGGGCACAGATACGCAGTATTTT; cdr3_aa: CASSPQIWRGTDTQYF
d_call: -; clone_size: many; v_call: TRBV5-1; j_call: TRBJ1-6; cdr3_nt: TGCGCCAGCAGCTTGGTCCCCGGGGGCAATCGTGGCTCACCCCTCCACTTT; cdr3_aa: CASSLVPGGNRGSPLHF
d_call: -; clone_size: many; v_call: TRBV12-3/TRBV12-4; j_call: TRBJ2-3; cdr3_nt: TGTGCCAGCAGTTTACGTGGGAGCGGGTTAGATACGCAGTATTTT; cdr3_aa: CASSLRGSGLDTQYF
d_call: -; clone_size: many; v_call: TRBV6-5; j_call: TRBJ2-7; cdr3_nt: TGTGCCAGCAGTTACTCCCCGCGGCAAAAAGGGCAGTACTTC; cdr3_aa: CASSYSPRQKGQYF
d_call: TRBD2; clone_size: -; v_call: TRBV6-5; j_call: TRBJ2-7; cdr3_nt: TGTGCCAGCAGCCTCACTAGCGGGAGTGCCTACGAGCAGTACTTC; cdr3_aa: CASSLTSGSAYEQYF
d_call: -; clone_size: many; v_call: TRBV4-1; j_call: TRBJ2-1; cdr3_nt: TGCGCCAGCAGCCTCCAGCCCATGACCACGAGCTCCTACAATGAGCAGTTCTTC; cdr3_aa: CASSLQPMTTSSYNEQFF
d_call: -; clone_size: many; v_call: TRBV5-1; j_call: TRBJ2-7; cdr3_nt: TGCGCCAGCAGCTTGGATCAGGGTCCCGAGCAGTACTTC; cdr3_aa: CASSLDQGPEQYF
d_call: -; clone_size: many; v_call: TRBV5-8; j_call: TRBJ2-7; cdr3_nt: TGTGCCAGCAGCTTGGGAGACAGCTCCTACGAGCAGTACTTC; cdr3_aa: CASSLGDSSYEQYF
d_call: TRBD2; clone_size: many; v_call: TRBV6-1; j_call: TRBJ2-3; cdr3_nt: TGTGCCACCTTCCACCCACTAGCGGGGTACACAGATACGCAGTATTTT; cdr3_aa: CATFHPLAGYTDTQYF
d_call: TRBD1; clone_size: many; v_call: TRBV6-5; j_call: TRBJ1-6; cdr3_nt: TGTGCCAGCAGTTCGGGGACAGTATTGAATACCCTCCACTTT; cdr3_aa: CASSSGTVLNTLHF
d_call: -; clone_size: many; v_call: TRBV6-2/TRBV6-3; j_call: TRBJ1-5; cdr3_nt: TGTGCCAGCAGTTCTATACGTACAGGAAGCAATCAGCCCCAGCATTTT; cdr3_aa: CASSSIRTGSNQPQHF
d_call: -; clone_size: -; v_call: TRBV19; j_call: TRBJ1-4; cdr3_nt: TGTGCCAGTAGTACCCGGGGCCTAAGGGAAAAACCGTTTTTT; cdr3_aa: CASSTRGLREKPFF
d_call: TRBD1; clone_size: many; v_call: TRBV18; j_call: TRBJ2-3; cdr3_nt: TGTGCCAGCTCACCAACCGGGACAGGGGAACATACGCAGTATTTT; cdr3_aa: CASSPTGTGEHTQYF
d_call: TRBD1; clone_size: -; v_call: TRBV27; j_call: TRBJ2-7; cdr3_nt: TGTGCCAGCAGGGGACAGGGGTCCTACGAGCAGTACTTC; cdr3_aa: CASRGQGSYEQYF
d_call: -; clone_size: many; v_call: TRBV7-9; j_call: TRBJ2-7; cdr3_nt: TGTGCCAGCAGCCCTTATAGTTCTGGCGCTGACGAGCAGTACTTC; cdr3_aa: CASSPYSSGADEQYF
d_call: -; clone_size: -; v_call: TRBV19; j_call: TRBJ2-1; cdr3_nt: -; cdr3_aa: CASSIALADFEQYFGPIIYNEQFF
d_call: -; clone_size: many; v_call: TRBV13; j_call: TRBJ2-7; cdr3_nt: TGTGCCAGCAGCTTAATAGCCGCGGGATACGAGCAGTACTTC; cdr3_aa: CASSLIAAGYEQYF
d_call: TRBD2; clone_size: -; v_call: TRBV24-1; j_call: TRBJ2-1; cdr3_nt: TGTGCCACCCCTAAAGGCGGGGGGGTTCACAATGAGCAGTTCTTC; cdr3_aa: CATPKGGGVHNEQFF
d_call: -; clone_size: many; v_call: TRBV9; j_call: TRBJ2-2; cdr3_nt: TGTGCCAGCAGCGTAGGCCCCGGGGAGCTGTTTTTT; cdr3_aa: CASSVGPGELFF
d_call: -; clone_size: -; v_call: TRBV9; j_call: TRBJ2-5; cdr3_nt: TGTGCCAGCAGCGTTGGAGTCCGCGGGGAGACCCAGTCCTTC; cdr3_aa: CASSVGVRGETQSF
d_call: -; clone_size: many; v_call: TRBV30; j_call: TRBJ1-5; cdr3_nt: TGTGCCTGGAGCCCGGGGGGGGTGGGCAATCAGCCCCAGCATTTT; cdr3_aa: CAWSPGGVGNQPQHF
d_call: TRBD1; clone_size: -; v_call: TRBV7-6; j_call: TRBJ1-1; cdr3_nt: TGTGCCAGCAGCTTAGGGACAGGAGTGAACACTGAAGCTTTCTTT; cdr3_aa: CASSLGTGVNTEAFF
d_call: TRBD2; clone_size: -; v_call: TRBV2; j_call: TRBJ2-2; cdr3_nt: TGTGCCAGCAGTGGACAGGGACTAGCGGGAGGGCCGGACACCGGGGAGCTGTTTTTT; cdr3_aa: CASSGQGLAGGPDTGELFF
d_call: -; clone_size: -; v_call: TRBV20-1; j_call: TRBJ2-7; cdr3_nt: TGCAGTGCTAGCGGGACTGGAGGTCGGGGCCCTACCTACGAGCAGTACTTC; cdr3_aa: CSASGTGGRGPTYEQYF
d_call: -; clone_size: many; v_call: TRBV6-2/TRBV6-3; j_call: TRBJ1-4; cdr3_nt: TGTGCCAGCAGCCGCCGAGGTCCTAATGAAAAACTGTTTTTT; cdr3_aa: CASSRRGPNEKLFF